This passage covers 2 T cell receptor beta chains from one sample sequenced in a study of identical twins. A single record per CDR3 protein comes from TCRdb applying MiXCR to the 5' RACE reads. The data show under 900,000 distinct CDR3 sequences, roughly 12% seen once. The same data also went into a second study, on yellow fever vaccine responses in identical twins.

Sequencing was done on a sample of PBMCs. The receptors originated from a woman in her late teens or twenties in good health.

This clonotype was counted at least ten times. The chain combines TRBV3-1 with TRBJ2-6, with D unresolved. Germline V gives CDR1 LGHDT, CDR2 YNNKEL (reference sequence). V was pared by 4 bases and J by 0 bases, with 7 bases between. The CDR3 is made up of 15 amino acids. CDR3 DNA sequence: TGTGCCAGCAGCCTACCGGACTCTGGGGCCAACGTCCTGACTTTC. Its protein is CASSLPDSGANVLTF.

In nucleotides, the CDR3 is TGTGCCACCAGTGCCACTAGCGGGTATGAGCAGTTCTTC. It codes for CATSATSGYEQFF. The V and J genes are TRBV24-1 and TRBJ2-1; 9 nucleotides align to TRBD2. J lost 8 bases, V lost 5 bases, and 3 bases had no gene match. The CDR3 is made up of 13 amino acids. The germline CDR1 and CDR2 sequences are KGHDR and SFDVKD.